These T cell receptor beta chains were read from a single sample in a study of CD8+ T cells in alopecia areata. Generated by immunoSEQ multiplex PCR, the TCRdb table keeps only in-frame clones and is missing some. Of around 250,000 clones listed, around two thirds are singletons. The sequencing used CD4+ T cells sorted from blood, collected at week 0. These receptors were taken from a human donor with alopecia areata. The CDR3 runs from the conserved cysteine through the conserved F or W. Each record gives: V gene, CDR3 length, J gene, clone size, D gene, CDR3 DNA, CDR3 protein. The D gene is left open where the match is weak. Clone size is shown for a subset of rows, as once, few, many or a class of expanded clone.

V gene: TRBV28
CDR3 length: 12
J gene: TRBJ2-7
clone size: .
D gene: .
CDR3 DNA: TGTGCCAGCAGTTTGACCTCCTACGAGCAGTACTTC
CDR3 protein: CASSLTSYEQYF

V gene: TRBV7-9
CDR3 length: 12
J gene: TRBJ2-7
clone size: once
D gene: TRBD2
CDR3 DNA: TGTGCCAGCAGCCCGCGGGGGAACGAGCAGTACTTC
CDR3 protein: CASSPRGNEQYF

V gene: TRBV5-1
CDR3 length: 15
J gene: TRBJ2-7
clone size: .
D gene: .
CDR3 DNA: TGCGCCAGCAGTTCCGGACAGAGGAGCTCCTACGAGCAGTACTTC
CDR3 protein: CASSSGQRSSYEQYF

V gene: TRBV30
CDR3 length: 13
J gene: TRBJ2-5
clone size: .
D gene: .
CDR3 DNA: TGTGCCTGGAGTGTAGAGGCGGGAGAGACCCAGTACTTC
CDR3 protein: CAWSVEAGETQYF

V gene: TRBV4-1
CDR3 length: 15
J gene: TRBJ1-2
clone size: .
D gene: .
CDR3 DNA: TGCGCCAGCAGCCACAGGGGCCGCCTCCTCTATGGCTACACCTTC
CDR3 protein: CASSHRGRLLYGYTF

V gene: TRBV29-1
CDR3 length: 12
J gene: TRBJ1-5
clone size: .
D gene: .
CDR3 DNA: TGCAGCGTTGGCCCACCGGGTCAGCCCCAGCATTTT
CDR3 protein: CSVGPPGQPQHF

V gene: TRBV27
CDR3 length: 14
J gene: TRBJ2-2
clone size: .
D gene: .
CDR3 DNA: TGTGCCAGCAGTCCGTACAGTGAGGCCGGGGAGCTGTTTTTT
CDR3 protein: CASSPYSEAGELFF

V gene: TRBV6-1
CDR3 length: 15
J gene: TRBJ2-1
clone size: few
D gene: .
CDR3 DNA: TGTGCCAGCAGTGAAGAGATTTGGTATGGAACAGGCCAGTTCTTC
CDR3 protein: CASSEEIWYGTGQFF

V gene: TRBV7-8
CDR3 length: 15
J gene: TRBJ2-3
clone size: .
D gene: .
CDR3 DNA: TGTGCCAGCACCTCGTGGGGACAACTCACAGATACGCAGTATTTT
CDR3 protein: CASTSWGQLTDTQYF

V gene: TRBV7-2
CDR3 length: 16
J gene: TRBJ2-6
clone size: .
D gene: .
CDR3 DNA: TGTGCCAGCAGCCCTCGGGGGGCCTCTGGGGCCAACGTCCTGACTTTC
CDR3 protein: CASSPRGASGANVLTF

V gene: TRBV30
CDR3 length: 16
J gene: TRBJ2-1
clone size: .
D gene: TRBD1
CDR3 DNA: TGTGCCTGGAGCCGTACAGGGGCACCCTCCTACAATGAGCAGTTCTTC
CDR3 protein: CAWSRTGAPSYNEQFF

V gene: TRBV7-6
CDR3 length: 15
J gene: TRBJ1-4
clone size: .
D gene: TRBD1
CDR3 DNA: TGTGCCAGCAGCCCAATGGGACAGGGTAATGAAAAACTGTTTTTT
CDR3 protein: CASSPMGQGNEKLFF

V gene: TRBV29-1
CDR3 length: 14
J gene: TRBJ2-3
clone size: .
D gene: TRBD2
CDR3 DNA: TGCAGCGTAGCGGGGGGCCGAGGCACAGATACGCAGTATTTT
CDR3 protein: CSVAGGRGTDTQYF

V gene: TRBV7-2
CDR3 length: 11
J gene: TRBJ2-3
clone size: few
D gene: .
CDR3 DNA: TGTGCCAGCAGCCGGGGAGATACGCAGTATTTT
CDR3 protein: CASSRGDTQYF

V gene: TRBV7-9
CDR3 length: 12
J gene: TRBJ1-1
clone size: once
D gene: .
CDR3 DNA: TGTGCCAGCAGCTTATCGAACACTGAAGCTTTCTTT
CDR3 protein: CASSLSNTEAFF

V gene: TRBV6-1
CDR3 length: 13
J gene: TRBJ2-5
clone size: .
D gene: TRBD2
CDR3 DNA: TGTGCCAGCAGTGAGCGGGGGCAAGAGACCCAGTACTTC
CDR3 protein: CASSERGQETQYF

V gene: TRBV5-5
CDR3 length: 15
J gene: TRBJ2-5
clone size: .
D gene: .
CDR3 DNA: TGTGCCAGCAGCTTGTCCCCTAACATGGAAGAGACCCAGTACTTC
CDR3 protein: CASSLSPNMEETQYF

V gene: TRBV18
CDR3 length: 14
J gene: TRBJ2-3
clone size: .
D gene: .
CDR3 DNA: TGTGCCAGCTCACGTCCGGGGCGCACAGATACGCAGTATTTT
CDR3 protein: CASSRPGRTDTQYF

V gene: TRBV9
CDR3 length: 13
J gene: TRBJ1-2
clone size: .
D gene: .
CDR3 DNA: TGTGCCAGCAGCACCTCTACAGGTGATGGCTACACCTTC
CDR3 protein: CASSTSTGDGYTF

V gene: TRBV30
CDR3 length: 13
J gene: TRBJ2-2
clone size: .
D gene: .
CDR3 DNA: TGTGCCCATCGGGGGTTTTCTCCCGGGGAGCTGTTTTTT
CDR3 protein: CAHRGFSPGELFF

V gene: TRBV2
CDR3 length: 14
J gene: TRBJ2-3
clone size: .
D gene: .
CDR3 DNA: TGTGCCAGCAGTGTTGCAGGGCCCACAGATACGCAGTATTTT
CDR3 protein: CASSVAGPTDTQYF

V gene: TRBV11-2
CDR3 length: 15
J gene: TRBJ2-3
clone size: .
D gene: TRBD2
CDR3 DNA: TGTGCCACCACTCCGACTAGCGGGGCGGCAGATACGCAGTATTTT
CDR3 protein: CATTPTSGAADTQYF

V gene: TRBV2
CDR3 length: 16
J gene: TRBJ1-4
clone size: .
D gene: .
CDR3 DNA: TGTGCCAGCAGCTTCCCCCAGATTGGGGTAAATGAAAAACTGTTTTTT
CDR3 protein: CASSFPQIGVNEKLFF

V gene: TRBV25-1
CDR3 length: 14
J gene: TRBJ2-2
clone size: once
D gene: .
CDR3 DNA: TGTGCCAGCAGCGCGTATGCGAACACCGGGGAGCTGTTTTTT
CDR3 protein: CASSAYANTGELFF

V gene: TRBV29-1
CDR3 length: 11
J gene: TRBJ2-5
clone size: .
D gene: .
CDR3 DNA: TGCAGTGGGCAGGACCAAGAGACCCAGTACTTC
CDR3 protein: CSGQDQETQYF

V gene: TRBV30
CDR3 length: 13
J gene: TRBJ1-2
clone size: .
D gene: .
CDR3 DNA: TGTGCCTGGAGTGTTTCGGCCGAGAAGGGCTACACCTTC
CDR3 protein: CAWSVSAEKGYTF

V gene: TRBV25-1
CDR3 length: 15
J gene: TRBJ1-1
clone size: .
D gene: .
CDR3 DNA: TGTGCCAGCAGTGAGTTTGGAGGGCAGAACACTGAAGCTTTCTTT
CDR3 protein: CASSEFGGQNTEAFF

V gene: TRBV29-1
CDR3 length: 13
J gene: TRBJ1-3
clone size: few
D gene: .
CDR3 DNA: TGCAGCGCATGGGGCCTCCCTGGAAACACCATATATTTT
CDR3 protein: CSAWGLPGNTIYF

V gene: TRBV30
CDR3 length: 14
J gene: TRBJ2-7
clone size: .
D gene: .
CDR3 DNA: TGTGCCTGGATCCCGTCCGGACAGAGCCTAAAGCAGTACTTC
CDR3 protein: CAWIPSGQSLKQYF

V gene: TRBV30
CDR3 length: 14
J gene: TRBJ2-4
clone size: .
D gene: TRBD1
CDR3 DNA: TGTGCCTGGAGTGGGGACAGGGCCAAAAACATTCAGTACTTC
CDR3 protein: CAWSGDRAKNIQYF

V gene: TRBV29-1
CDR3 length: 14
J gene: TRBJ2-3
clone size: .
D gene: TRBD1
CDR3 DNA: TGCAGCGTTCAAAAGGGGGCGGGTACAGATACGCAGTATTTT
CDR3 protein: CSVQKGAGTDTQYF

V gene: TRBV4-1
CDR3 length: 13
J gene: TRBJ1-2
clone size: .
D gene: .
CDR3 DNA: TGCGCCAGCAGCCAGGCGCCGAGATGGGGCTACACCTTC
CDR3 protein: CASSQAPRWGYTF

V gene: TRBV5-6
CDR3 length: 13
J gene: TRBJ2-5
clone size: .
D gene: .
CDR3 DNA: TGTGCCACCAGAGGAGGTTCAGCGGAGACCCAGTACTTC
CDR3 protein: CATRGGSAETQYF

V gene: TRBV30
CDR3 length: 15
J gene: TRBJ2-1
clone size: few
D gene: .
CDR3 DNA: TGTGCCTGGAGTGTCCCCGGGACTCGCTACAATGAGCAGTTCTTC
CDR3 protein: CAWSVPGTRYNEQFF

V gene: TRBV6-5
CDR3 length: 11
J gene: TRBJ2-7
clone size: .
D gene: .
CDR3 DNA: TGTGCCAGCAGCTCACTTTACGAGCAGTACTTC
CDR3 protein: CASSSLYEQYF

V gene: TRBV29-1
CDR3 length: 17
J gene: TRBJ2-5
clone size: .
D gene: TRBD2
CDR3 DNA: TGCAGCGTTCTACACTGGATAGCGGGGGGGAATTCAAAGACCCAGTACTTC
CDR3 protein: CSVLHWIAGGNSKTQYF

V gene: TRBV29-1
CDR3 length: 13
J gene: TRBJ2-4
clone size: .
D gene: .
CDR3 DNA: TGCAGCATCCCGGGGATAGCCAAAAACATTCAGTACTTC
CDR3 protein: CSIPGIAKNIQYF

V gene: TRBV7-2
CDR3 length: 14
J gene: TRBJ2-1
clone size: .
D gene: .
CDR3 DNA: TGTGCCAGCAGCTTAGTTACACGGAACAATGAGCAGTTCTTC
CDR3 protein: CASSLVTRNNEQFF

V gene: TRBV29-1
CDR3 length: 13
J gene: TRBJ1-5
clone size: .
D gene: .
CDR3 DNA: TGCAGCGTTGCCGGGGCCAGCAATCAGCCCCAGCATTTT
CDR3 protein: CSVAGASNQPQHF

V gene: TRBV7-2
CDR3 length: 15
J gene: TRBJ2-1
clone size: .
D gene: .
CDR3 DNA: TGTGCCAGCAGCTTACAGCGACCTTCTTACAATGAGCAGTTCTTC
CDR3 protein: CASSLQRPSYNEQFF

V gene: TRBV7-9
CDR3 length: 12
J gene: TRBJ2-3
clone size: .
D gene: .
CDR3 DNA: TGTGCCAGCAGCCTCCCCGCAGATACGCAGTATTTT
CDR3 protein: CASSLPADTQYF

V gene: TRBV29-1
CDR3 length: 13
J gene: TRBJ1-1
clone size: .
D gene: .
CDR3 DNA: TGCAGCGTAGCGACAGCCATGAACACTGAAGCTTTCTTT
CDR3 protein: CSVATAMNTEAFF

V gene: TRBV13
CDR3 length: 13
J gene: TRBJ1-6
clone size: .
D gene: .
CDR3 DNA: TGTGCCAGCAGCTCTAGACAGCCAACACCCCTCCACTTT
CDR3 protein: CASSSRQPTPLHF

V gene: TRBV29-1
CDR3 length: 11
J gene: TRBJ1-2
clone size: .
D gene: .
CDR3 DNA: TGCAGCGTTGGAGTAGGCTATGGCTACACCTTC
CDR3 protein: CSVGVGYGYTF

V gene: TRBV20-1
CDR3 length: 11
J gene: TRBJ2-1
clone size: .
D gene: .
CDR3 DNA: TGCAGTGCTAGAGTCCTCAATGAGCAGTTCTTC
CDR3 protein: CSARVLNEQFF

V gene: TRBV7-9
CDR3 length: 16
J gene: TRBJ1-1
clone size: few
D gene: .
CDR3 DNA: TGTGCCAGCAGCTACACCCGCCCCACACGGGACACTGAAGCTTTCTTT
CDR3 protein: CASSYTRPTRDTEAFF

V gene: TRBV29-1
CDR3 length: 13
J gene: TRBJ1-1
clone size: .
D gene: .
CDR3 DNA: TGCAGCTTGAAACTTAAGGGACCTACTGAAGCTTTCTTT
CDR3 protein: CSLKLKGPTEAFF

V gene: TRBV7-2
CDR3 length: 14
J gene: TRBJ2-7
clone size: .
D gene: TRBD2
CDR3 DNA: TGTGCCAGCAGCTTAGGGCTAGCGGGAACCGAGCAGTACTTC
CDR3 protein: CASSLGLAGTEQYF

V gene: TRBV5-4
CDR3 length: 14
J gene: TRBJ2-5
clone size: .
D gene: TRBD2
CDR3 DNA: TGTGCCAGCAGCTTTCGACTAGCGGAAGAGACCCAGTACTTC
CDR3 protein: CASSFRLAEETQYF

V gene: TRBV29-1
CDR3 length: 14
J gene: TRBJ2-3
clone size: few
D gene: .
CDR3 DNA: TGCAGCGTTGAAAAAGGACCAAGCACAGATACGCAGTATTTT
CDR3 protein: CSVEKGPSTDTQYF

V gene: TRBV29-1
CDR3 length: 13
J gene: TRBJ1-1
clone size: once
D gene: .
CDR3 DNA: TGCAGCGTTGAGTCCAGCATGAACACTGAAGCTTTCTTT
CDR3 protein: CSVESSMNTEAFF

V gene: TRBV6-5
CDR3 length: 13
J gene: TRBJ2-7
clone size: .
D gene: .
CDR3 DNA: TGTGCCAGCAGTCCTCGGCAGGGCGGCGAGCAGTACTTC
CDR3 protein: CASSPRQGGEQYF

V gene: TRBV9
CDR3 length: 14
J gene: TRBJ2-1
clone size: .
D gene: .
CDR3 DNA: TGTGCCAGCAGCTTCCAGGGGCTTAGCAATGAGCAGTTCTTC
CDR3 protein: CASSFQGLSNEQFF

V gene: TRBV7-9
CDR3 length: 11
J gene: TRBJ2-7
clone size: few
D gene: .
CDR3 DNA: TGTGCCAGCAGCTTAGCTGACGAGCAGTACTTC
CDR3 protein: CASSLADEQYF